A selection of T cell receptor beta chains follows, all from one sample in a study of T cells in Graves' hyperthyroidism and ophthalmopathy. TCRdb ran MiXCR on the multiplex PCR reads and lists one entry per CDR3 protein. The repertoire holds hundreds of thousands of distinct CDR3 sequences, with 14% to 15% as singletons. The specimen sequenced was blood. These TCRs come from a man between 18 and 35 years old with Graves' ophthalmopathy. The CDR3 runs from the conserved cysteine through the conserved F or W. Fields, in order: D gene, V gene, J gene, clone size, CDR3 DNA, CDR3 protein. A D gene is named only where the DNA matches it firmly. Rows give clone size only sometimes, using once, few, many, or a class for an expanded clone.

NA,TRBV12-3/TRBV12-4,TRBJ1-5,NA,TGTGCCAGCAGTCATCGGACAGATAGCAATCAGCCCCAGCATTTT,CASSHRTDSNQPQHF
NA,TRBV2,TRBJ1-1,many,TGTGCCAGCGGGGACGGAATCATGAACACTGAAGCTTTCTTT,CASGDGIMNTEAFF
NA,TRBV12-5,TRBJ2-7,many,TGTGCTAGTGGACCCGGGTTGTCCTACGAGCAGTACTTC,CASGPGLSYEQYF
NA,TRBV10-1,TRBJ2-7,many,TGCGCCAGCAGCGGAGACGTCCATCTTACCTCCTACGAGCAGTACTTC,CASSGDVHLTSYEQYF
TRBD2,TRBV10-3,TRBJ2-5,many,TGTGCCATCAGTCCGGGACTAGCGGGAGGTCAGGAGACCCAGTACTTC,CAISPGLAGGQETQYF
NA,TRBV24-1,TRBJ1-2,many,TGTGCCACCAGTGGCGGACCCTATTTTAGTGGCTACACCTTC,CATSGGPYFSGYTF
NA,TRBV5-6,TRBJ2-5,many,TGTGCCAGCAGCTTGGCCCCCTCGGGGCTGTGGGAGACCCAGTACTTC,CASSLAPSGLWETQYF
NA,TRBV10-3,TRBJ2-7,many,TGTGCCATCAGTGAGAAGGGTCGCGAGCAGTACTTC,CAISEKGREQYF
NA,TRBV5-8,TRBJ1-1,NA,TGTGCCAGCAGCTTGTACGGACCCCGTGAAGCTTTCTTT,CASSLYGPREAFF
NA,TRBV12-3/TRBV12-4,TRBJ1-1,many,TGTGCCAGCAGTCTCTCCCTGGTGGAGACTGAAGCTTTCTTT,CASSLSLVETEAFF
NA,TRBV4-1,TRBJ2-7,medium-sized,TGCGCCAGCAGCCAAAGGACCCCAGACTTTGTCTGGGAGCAGTACTTC,CASSQRTPDFVWEQYF
NA,TRBV20-1,TRBJ2-2,NA,TGCAGTGCCGAAACGGGCGGAATCAACACCGGGGAGCTGTTTTTT,CSAETGGINTGELFF
TRBD1,TRBV20-1,TRBJ1-6,many,TGCAGTGCTAGAGAGGCAGGGGGTAATTCACCCCTCCACTTT,CSAREAGGNSPLHF
NA,TRBV18,TRBJ2-5,many,TGTGCCAGCTCACCACAGTTAGGGAAAGAGACCCAGTACTTC,CASSPQLGKETQYF
NA,TRBV27,TRBJ1-2,many,TGTGCCAGCAGTTTCCAAGGGTCTAACTATGGCTACACCTTC,CASSFQGSNYGYTF
NA,TRBV6-6,TRBJ2-4,many,TGTGCCAGCAGTTACGCCGGTTGGGGTCGCGAAAACATTCAGTACTTC,CASSYAGWGRENIQYF
TRBD2,TRBV7-3,TRBJ2-4,NA,TGTGCCAGCAGCTTAGAAGCGGGGCAGGGTAACATTCAGTACTTC,CASSLEAGQGNIQYF
TRBD2,TRBV11-2,TRBJ2-1,many,TGTGCCAGCAGGGGGGGGAGCTCCTACAATGAGCAGTTCTTC,CASRGGSSYNEQFF
TRBD1,TRBV11-2,TRBJ1-5,NA,TGTGCCAGCAGCACCTCGACAGGGTGGGATCAGCCCCAGCATTTT,CASSTSTGWDQPQHF
TRBD2,TRBV7-3,TRBJ2-7,many,TGTGCCAGCAGCCCGCTAGCGGGAGGGGCCTACGAGCAGTACTTC,CASSPLAGGAYEQYF
TRBD2,TRBV9,TRBJ2-3,few,TGTGCCAGCAGCGTAGGCGGGAGGGGTACAGATACGCAGTATTTT,CASSVGGRGTDTQYF
TRBD1,TRBV12-3/TRBV12-4,TRBJ2-3,NA,TGTGCCAGCAGTCTACTGACAGGGACGGGGTTTGGCAGCACAGATACGCAGTATTTT,CASSLLTGTGFGSTDTQYF
TRBD1,TRBV20-1,TRBJ2-5,many,TGCAGTGCTAGAGTGACAGGGCTTTTGGTGACCCAGTACTTC,CSARVTGLLVTQYF
NA,TRBV12-5,TRBJ1-3,NA,TGTGCTGGTGGGACCGGAAACACCATATATTTT,CAGGTGNTIYF
NA,TRBV6-1,TRBJ1-5,NA,TGTGCCAGCAGTTACGTTACCCTTAGCAATCAGCCCCAGCATTTT,CASSYVTLSNQPQHF
NA,TRBV6-1,TRBJ1-3,many,TGTGCCAGCAGTACGACGGCCTCTGGAAACACCATATATTTT,CASSTTASGNTIYF
NA,TRBV18,TRBJ1-4,many,TGTGCCAGCTCACCCCGGGTCGGGGGAGATGAAAAACTGTTTTTT,CASSPRVGGDEKLFF
NA,TRBV27,TRBJ1-1,NA,TGTGCCAGCAGGAGGGGCGATATGAACACTGAAGCTTTCTTT,CASRRGDMNTEAFF
NA,TRBV2,TRBJ2-3,many,TGTGCCAGCTCCCGGGATACGCAGTATTTT,CASSRDTQYF
NA,TRBV5-6,TRBJ1-5,many,TGTGCCAGCAGCTACTACGGGGGGAGCAATCAGCCCCAGCATTTT,CASSYYGGSNQPQHF
NA,TRBV6-5,TRBJ1-4,NA,TGTGCCAGCAGTTACTCTTTGGGCGGGCAGGAAAAACTGTTTTTT,CASSYSLGGQEKLFF
NA,TRBV6-1,TRBJ1-2,many,TGTGCCAGCAGTGAACCTGGGCCGTTGCAGTATGGCTACACCTTC,CASSEPGPLQYGYTF
NA,TRBV5-1,TRBJ1-3,few,TGCGCCAGCACCCTCTCTGGAAACACCATATATTTT,CASTLSGNTIYF
TRBD1,TRBV5-1,TRBJ1-3,few,TGCGCCAGCAGCTTGCTCTCGGGACAGTTCCCAAACACCATATATTTT,CASSLLSGQFPNTIYF
NA,TRBV9,TRBJ2-1,few,TGTGCCAGCAGCGTAGGACTAGGTACCTACAATGAGCAGTTCTTC,CASSVGLGTYNEQFF
NA,TRBV10-1,TRBJ2-2,NA,TGCGCCAGCAGTGAAGCGGGTGTTGGCGGGGAGCTGTTTTTT,CASSEAGVGGELFF
TRBD1,TRBV6-1,TRBJ1-5,many,TGTGCCAGCGGGGGACAGGGAGATGGCAATCAGCCCCAGCATTTT,CASGGQGDGNQPQHF
TRBD1,TRBV7-2,TRBJ1-4,few,TGTGCCAGCAGCTTTCAGGGGGTAAATGAAAAACTGTTTTTT,CASSFQGVNEKLFF
NA,TRBV4-1,TRBJ2-2,few,TGCGCCAGCAGCCACAGCAAGACTGGGACCGGGGAGCTGTTTTTT,CASSHSKTGTGELFF
TRBD1,TRBV5-1,TRBJ1-1,many,TGCGCCAGCAGCCCTAGACAGGGATGGGATTCTGAAGCTTTCTTT,CASSPRQGWDSEAFF
NA,TRBV18,TRBJ2-5,many,TGTGCCAGCTCGGGACGGGAAGAGACCCAGTACTTC,CASSGREETQYF
NA,TRBV5-6,TRBJ2-7,few,TGTGCCAGCAGCTTTCCGAAGGGGTTTGGTTACGAGCAGTACTTC,CASSFPKGFGYEQYF
TRBD2,TRBV6-2/TRBV6-3,TRBJ2-5,many,TGTGCCAGCAGTCTGACTAGCGACCAAGAGACCCAGTACTTC,CASSLTSDQETQYF
TRBD1,TRBV6-1,TRBJ2-2,few,TGTGCCAGCAGTCCACTCCCTGACGGGACAGGGGGAATCGGGGAGCTGTTTTTT,CASSPLPDGTGGIGELFF
TRBD1,TRBV9,TRBJ1-2,NA,TGTGCCAGCAGCGTAGATGGGACAGCCTATGGCTACACCTTC,CASSVDGTAYGYTF
NA,TRBV27,TRBJ1-5,many,TGTGCCAGTAGAATTGGGAATCAGCCCCAGCATTTT,CASRIGNQPQHF
NA,TRBV2,TRBJ1-1,many,TGTGCCAGCATTCAATCAGGGGAGGGAATTGAAGCTTTCTTT,CASIQSGEGIEAFF